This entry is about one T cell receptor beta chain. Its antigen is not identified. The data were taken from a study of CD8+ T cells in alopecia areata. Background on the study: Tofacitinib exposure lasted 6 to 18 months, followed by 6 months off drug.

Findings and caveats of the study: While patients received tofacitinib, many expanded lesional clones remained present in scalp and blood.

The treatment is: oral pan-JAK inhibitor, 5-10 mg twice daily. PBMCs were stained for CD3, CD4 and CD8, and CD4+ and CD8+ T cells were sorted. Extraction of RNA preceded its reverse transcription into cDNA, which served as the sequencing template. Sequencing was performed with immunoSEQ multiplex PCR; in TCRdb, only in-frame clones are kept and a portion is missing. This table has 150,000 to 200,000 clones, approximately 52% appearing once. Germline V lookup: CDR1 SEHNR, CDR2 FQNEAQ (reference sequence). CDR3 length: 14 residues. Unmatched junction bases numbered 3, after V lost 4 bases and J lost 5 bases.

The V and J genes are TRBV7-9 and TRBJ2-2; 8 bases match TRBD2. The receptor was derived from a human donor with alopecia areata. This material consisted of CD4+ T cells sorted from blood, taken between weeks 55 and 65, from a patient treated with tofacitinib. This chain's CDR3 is CASSWTGGTGELFF. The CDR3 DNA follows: TGTGCCAGCAGCTGGACGGGAGGGACCGGGGAGCTGTTTTTT.